This paragraph reports one TCR beta chain. This clonotype has at least ten counts. The target of this receptor is not known. No clone much larger than this one lies a single base away; base qualities are absent. This sample stems from a study of neurological immune-mediated disorders (dated by TCRdb to 2018 to 2020). As for the study more broadly: Of the roughly 34 multiple sclerosis patients, some 30 had relapsing-remitting MS and 3 had secondary progressive MS. Peripheral blood TCR-beta repertoires from HTLV-I-associated myelopathy (HAM/TSP) patients, multiple sclerosis patients and healthy controls were compared by UMI-based sequencing. Longitudinal samples, technical triplicates and paired sorted CD4+ and CD8+ T-cell subsets, alongside PBMC samples, were included among the approximately 98 TCR-beta libraries. The cohort comprised roughly 70 subjects: roughly 14 HAM/TSP patients, some 35 multiple sclerosis patients and about 20 healthy controls.

The germline V gene (reference sequence) supplies CDR1 SGHKS and CDR2 YYEKEE. Including the terminal cysteine and phenylalanine, the CDR3 comprises 12 residues. The entry retains the CDR3 DNA only, 36 bases that are in frame from base 1. The V end loses 1 base and the J end loses 6 bases, and a stretch of 5 bases separates them. What the research found in general, with its limitations: TCR clonal expansion was highest in HAM/TSP patients and lowest in MS patients, with MS patients falling below even healthy controls. The MS cluster was not associated with any clinical or MRI features, and the authors stated that larger cohorts are needed. No identical CDR3 amino acid sequences were found to be shared among expanded clones across subjects, suggesting that TCR-beta repertoires were private in all groups. In phylogenetic analysis, the repertoires of 18 of 34 MS patients grouped into a cluster of related CDR3 sequences, which suggests a possible signature at the repertoire level.

cDNA was synthesized by template-switch 5'RACE using a primer carrying a 10-nucleotide random unique molecular identifier by which each TCR transcript was tagged. Each sequencing run produced over 160 million TCR-beta sequences covering 15-18 subjects. The RNeasy kit was used for extraction of total RNA. Using the KAPA Real-time Library Amplification kit, TCR-beta VDJ regions were amplified with primers for the TCR constant region and the 5'RACE anchor. A first PCR added sample indexes and Illumina adaptors, after which a second PCR increased the library yield. After Ampure bead purification, the roughly 650 bp TCR product was size-selected on a 2% E-gel SizeSelection system. Before pooling, library quality was checked on a Bioanalyzer, concentration was measured with Qubit, and libraries were quantified with the Kapa Library Quantification kit. An Illumina HiSeq 2500 sequenced the libraries paired-end 2 x 150 bp. To increase sequence diversity, roughly 24-32% phiX was spiked into each library pool. The original pipeline was this. Quality-filtered reads were processed with the UMI-based MiGEC pipeline, and over 85% of raw TCR sequences were removed by the MiGEC pipeline during error correction. IMGT germline references were used for alignment of VDJ genes, and clonotypes were defined by a unique CDR3 amino acid sequence together with V-J genes. Clonal expansion, Shannon diversity and CDR3 relatedness (CalcPairwiseDistances, ClusterSamples) were evaluated with VDJtools, and phylogenetic trees were built with CLCbio workbench. A clone was classed as expanded if it had 8 or more unique UMIs, a cutoff based on coefficient-of-variation modelling across technical triplicates. Through fastp at Q25 and MiXCR, TCRdb rebuilt clones from the public reads, retaining in-frame beta chains. Each CDR3 protein appears once, grouped with its most common genes and DNA. The V and J calls here are based on TCRdb, not the publication. The sample data list 50,000 to 75,000 distinct CDR3 sequences, and 3.5% to 4.5% of these were observed just once. Of the sample, around 2.7% falls within the top ten clones.

For the unsorted PBMC libraries, 2 million PBMCs were stored in RNAlater at -80 degrees C until RNA extraction and were used to generate the libraries. Multiple sclerosis patients were enrolled in a US clinical protocol under which disease progression was evaluated by magnetic resonance imaging. Peripheral blood was subjected to Ficoll-Hypaque density gradient centrifugation to isolate PBMCs, which were then cryopreserved in liquid nitrogen. The TCR originated in a man in his fifties with multiple sclerosis. The rearrangement joined TRBV5-5 to TRBJ1-5; the D gene identity is not certain. The sequenced material came from PBMCs. The CDR3 region: CASSLPGQPQHF. In nucleotide form, the sequence is TGTGCCAGCAGCTTGCCAGGTCAGCCCCAGCATTTT.